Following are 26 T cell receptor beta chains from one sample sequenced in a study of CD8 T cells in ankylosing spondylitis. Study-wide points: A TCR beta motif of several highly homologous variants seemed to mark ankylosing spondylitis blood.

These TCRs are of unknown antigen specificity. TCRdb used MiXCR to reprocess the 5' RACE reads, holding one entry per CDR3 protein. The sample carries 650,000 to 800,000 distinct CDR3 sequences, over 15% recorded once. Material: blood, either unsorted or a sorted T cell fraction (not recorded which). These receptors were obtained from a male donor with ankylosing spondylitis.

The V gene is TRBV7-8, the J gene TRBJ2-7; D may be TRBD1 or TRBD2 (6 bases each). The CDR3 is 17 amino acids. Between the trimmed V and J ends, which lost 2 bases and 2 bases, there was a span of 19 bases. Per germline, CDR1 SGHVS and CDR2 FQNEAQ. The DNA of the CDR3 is TGTGCCAGCAGCTTAAGGATTAGGACTACAGGGACCTACGAGCAGTACTTC. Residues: CASSLRIRTTGTYEQYF. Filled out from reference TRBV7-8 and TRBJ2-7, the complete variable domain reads GAGVSQSPRYKVAKRGQDVALRCDPISGHVSLFWYQQALGQGPEFLTYFQNEAQLDKSGLPSDRFFAERPEGSVSTLKIQRTQQEDSAVYLCASSLRIRTTGTYEQYFGPGTRLTVT.

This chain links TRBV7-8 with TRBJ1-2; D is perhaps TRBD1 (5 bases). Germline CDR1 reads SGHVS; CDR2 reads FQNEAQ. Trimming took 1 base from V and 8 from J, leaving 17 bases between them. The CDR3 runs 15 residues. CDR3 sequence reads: CASSLGARELGGYTF. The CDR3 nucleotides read TGTGCCAGCAGCTTAGGGGCCAGGGAATTAGGGGGCTACACCTTC.

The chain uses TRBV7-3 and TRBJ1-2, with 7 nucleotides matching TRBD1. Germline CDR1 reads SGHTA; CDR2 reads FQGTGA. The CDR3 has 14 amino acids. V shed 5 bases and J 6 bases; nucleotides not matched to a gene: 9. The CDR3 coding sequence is TGTGCCAGCAGCCCCTCAACAGGGGTACATGGCTACACCTTC. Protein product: CASSPSTGVHGYTF.

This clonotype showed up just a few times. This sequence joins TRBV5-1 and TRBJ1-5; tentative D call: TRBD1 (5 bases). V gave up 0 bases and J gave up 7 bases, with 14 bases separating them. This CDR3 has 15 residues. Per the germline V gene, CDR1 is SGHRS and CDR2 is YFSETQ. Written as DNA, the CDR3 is TGCGCCAGCAGCTTGGAGGGGTCAGGGAGGCAGCCCCAGCATTTT. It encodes CASSLEGSGRQPQHF.

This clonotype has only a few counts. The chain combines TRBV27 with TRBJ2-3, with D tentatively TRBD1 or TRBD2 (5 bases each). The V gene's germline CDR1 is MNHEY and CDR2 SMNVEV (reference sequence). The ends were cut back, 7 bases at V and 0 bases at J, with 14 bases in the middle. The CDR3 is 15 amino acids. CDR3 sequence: CASTRGTTSTDTQYF. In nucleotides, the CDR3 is TGTGCCAGCACGAGGGGCACCACTAGCACAGATACGCAGTATTTT.

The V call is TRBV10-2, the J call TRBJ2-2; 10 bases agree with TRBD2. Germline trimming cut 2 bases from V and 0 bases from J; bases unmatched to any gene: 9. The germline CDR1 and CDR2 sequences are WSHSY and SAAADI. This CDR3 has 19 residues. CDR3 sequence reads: CASSERASGGPTNTGELFF. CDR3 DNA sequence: TGCGCCAGCAGTGAGAGAGCTAGCGGGGGCCCCACGAACACCGGGGAGCTGTTTTTT.

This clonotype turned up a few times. CDR3 bases: TGCAGTGCTAGAGACATCCTAGACTACAATGAGCAGTTCTTC. Amino acid sequence: CSARDILDYNEQFF. The V call is TRBV20-1, the J call TRBJ2-1, with no clear D. Germline lookup yields CDR1 DFQATT and CDR2 SNEGSKA (reference sequence). Deletions cut 0 bases from V and 3 bases from J, with 9 bases between. The CDR3 loop spans 14 amino acids.

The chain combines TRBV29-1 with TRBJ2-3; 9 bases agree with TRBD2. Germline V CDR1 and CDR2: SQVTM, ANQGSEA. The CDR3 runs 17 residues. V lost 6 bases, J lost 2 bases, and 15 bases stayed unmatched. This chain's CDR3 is CSVGLGTSRFYTDTQYF. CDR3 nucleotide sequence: TGCAGCGTCGGACTGGGGACTAGCAGGTTTTACACAGATACGCAGTATTTT.

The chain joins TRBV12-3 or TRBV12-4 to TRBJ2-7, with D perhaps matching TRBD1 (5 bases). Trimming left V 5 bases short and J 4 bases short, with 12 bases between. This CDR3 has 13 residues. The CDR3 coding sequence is TGTGCCAGCAGTCGGAACAGGCCTTACGAGCAGTACTTC. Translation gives CASSRNRPYEQYF.

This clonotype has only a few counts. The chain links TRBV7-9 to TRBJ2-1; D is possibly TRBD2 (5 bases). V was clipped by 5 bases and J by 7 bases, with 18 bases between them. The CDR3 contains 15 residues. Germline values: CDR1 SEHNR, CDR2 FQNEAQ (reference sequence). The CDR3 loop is CASSPAEKRKNEQFF. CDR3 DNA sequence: TGTGCCAGCAGCCCAGCGGAGAAGAGGAAGAATGAGCAGTTCTTC.

CDR3 DNA sequence: TGTGCCAGTAGAGCTCGTGGCTATGGCTACACCTTC. Amino acids: CASRARGYGYTF. J is TRBJ1-2 and V is TRBV19; D is unresolved. The CDR3 is 12 amino acids. Germline assignment: CDR1 LNHDA and CDR2 SQIVND (reference sequence). V was pared by 6 bases and J by 4 bases, with 9 bases between.

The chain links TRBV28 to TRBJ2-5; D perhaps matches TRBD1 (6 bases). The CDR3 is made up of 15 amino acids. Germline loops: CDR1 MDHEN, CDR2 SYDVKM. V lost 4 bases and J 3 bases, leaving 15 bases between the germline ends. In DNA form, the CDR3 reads TGTGCCAGCAGTTCCCAGGGGACCGAAAAAGAGACCCAGTACTTC. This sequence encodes CASSSQGTEKETQYF.

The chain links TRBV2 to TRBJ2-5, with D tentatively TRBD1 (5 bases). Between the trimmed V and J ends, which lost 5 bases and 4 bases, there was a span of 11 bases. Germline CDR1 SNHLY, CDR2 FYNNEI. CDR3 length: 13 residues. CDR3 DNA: TGTGCCAGCAGTTGGGGCTACCGAGAGACCCAGTACTTC. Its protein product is CASSWGYRETQYF. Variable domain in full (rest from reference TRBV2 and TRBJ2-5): EPEVTQTPSHQVTQMGQEVILRCVPISNHLYFYWYRQILGQKVEFLVSFYNNEISEKSEIFDDQFSVERPDGSNFTLKIRSTKLEDSAMYFCASSWGYRETQYFGPGTRLLVL.

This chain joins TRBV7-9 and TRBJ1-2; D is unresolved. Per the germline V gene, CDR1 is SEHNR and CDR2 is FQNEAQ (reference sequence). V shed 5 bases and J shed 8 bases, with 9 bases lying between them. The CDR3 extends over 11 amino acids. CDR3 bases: TGTGCCAGCAGCCGGCTGAGAGGCTACACCTTC. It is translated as CASSRLRGYTF. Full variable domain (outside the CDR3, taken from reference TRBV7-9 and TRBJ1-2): DTGVSQNPRHKITKRGQNVTFRCDPISEHNRLYWYRQTLGQGPEFLTYFQNEAQLEKSRLLSDRFSAERPKGSFSTLEIQRTEQGDSAMYLCASSRLRGYTFGSGTRLTVV.

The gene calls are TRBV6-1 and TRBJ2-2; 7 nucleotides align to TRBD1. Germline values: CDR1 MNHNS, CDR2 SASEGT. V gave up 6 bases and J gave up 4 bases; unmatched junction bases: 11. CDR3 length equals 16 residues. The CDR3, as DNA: TGTGCCAGCAGGAACAGACAGGGTTTGGTCACCGGGGAGCTGTTTTTT. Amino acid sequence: CASRNRQGLVTGELFF.

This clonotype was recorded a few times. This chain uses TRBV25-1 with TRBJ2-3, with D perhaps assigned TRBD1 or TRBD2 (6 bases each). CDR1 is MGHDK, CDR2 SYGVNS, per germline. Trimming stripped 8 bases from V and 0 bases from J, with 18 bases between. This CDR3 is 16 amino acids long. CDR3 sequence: CASGGGPRGSTDTQYF. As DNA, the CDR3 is TGTGCCAGCGGAGGGGGACCTCGGGGGAGCACAGATACGCAGTATTTT.

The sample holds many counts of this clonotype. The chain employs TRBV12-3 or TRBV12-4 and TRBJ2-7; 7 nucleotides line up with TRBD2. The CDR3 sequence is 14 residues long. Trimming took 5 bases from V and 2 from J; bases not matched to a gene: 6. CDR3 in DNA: TGTGCCAGCAGTCCACTGGCGGGAGCCTACGAGCAGTACTTC. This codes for CASSPLAGAYEQYF.

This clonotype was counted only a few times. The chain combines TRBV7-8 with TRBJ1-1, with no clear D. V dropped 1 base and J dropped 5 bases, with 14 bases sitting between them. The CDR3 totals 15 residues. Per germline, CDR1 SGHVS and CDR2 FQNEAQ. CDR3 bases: TGTGCCAGCAGCTTAGGTCGGCAGCTTAGGACTGAAGCTTTCTTT. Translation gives CASSLGRQLRTEAFF.

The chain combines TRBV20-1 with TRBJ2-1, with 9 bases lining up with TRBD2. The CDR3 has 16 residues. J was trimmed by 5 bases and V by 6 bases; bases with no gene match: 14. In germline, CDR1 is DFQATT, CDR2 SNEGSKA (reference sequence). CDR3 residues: CSARRGGVGHDNEQFF. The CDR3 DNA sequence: TGCAGTGCCCGGCGCGGGGGGGTGGGTCACGACAATGAGCAGTTCTTC.

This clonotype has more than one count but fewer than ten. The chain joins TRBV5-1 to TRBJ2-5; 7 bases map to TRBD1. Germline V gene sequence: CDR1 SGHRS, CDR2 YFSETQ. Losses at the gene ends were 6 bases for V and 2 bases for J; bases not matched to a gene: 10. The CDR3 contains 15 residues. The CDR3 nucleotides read TGCGCCAGCACCCGACAGGGCACCGATCAAGAGACCCAGTACTTC. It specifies CASTRQGTDQETQYF.

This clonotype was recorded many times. The CDR3 protein is CASSQWTSSEQYF. The CDR3 DNA reads TGTGCCAGCAGCCAATGGACTAGCTCCGAGCAGTACTTC. The chain recombines TRBV3-1 with TRBJ2-7; the match to TRBD2 covers 8 bases. The CDR3 runs 13 residues. Per the germline V gene, CDR1 is LGHDT and CDR2 is YNNKEL (reference sequence). With V trimmed by 2 bases and J by 6 bases, 3 bases remained unmatched.

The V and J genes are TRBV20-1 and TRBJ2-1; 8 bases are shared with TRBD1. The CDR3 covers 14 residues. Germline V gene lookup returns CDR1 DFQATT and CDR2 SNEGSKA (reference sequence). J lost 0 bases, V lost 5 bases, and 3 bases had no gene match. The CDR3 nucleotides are TGCAGTGCTCAGGGACAGGCCTCCTACAATGAGCAGTTCTTC. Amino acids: CSAQGQASYNEQFF.

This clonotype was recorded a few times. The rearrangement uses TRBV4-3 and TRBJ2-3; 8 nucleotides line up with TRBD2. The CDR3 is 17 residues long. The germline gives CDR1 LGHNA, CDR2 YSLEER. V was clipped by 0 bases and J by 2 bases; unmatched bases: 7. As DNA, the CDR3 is TGCGCCAGCAGCCAAGATGTAGGTAGCGGGGTCACAGATACGCAGTATTTT. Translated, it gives CASSQDVGSGVTDTQYF.

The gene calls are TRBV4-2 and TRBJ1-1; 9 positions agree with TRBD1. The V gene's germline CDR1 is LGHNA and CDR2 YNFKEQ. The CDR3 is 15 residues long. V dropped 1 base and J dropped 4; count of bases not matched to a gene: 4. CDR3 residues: CASSQGTGVFTEAFF. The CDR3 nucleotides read TGTGCCAGCAGCCAAGGGACAGGGGTTTTCACTGAAGCTTTCTTT.

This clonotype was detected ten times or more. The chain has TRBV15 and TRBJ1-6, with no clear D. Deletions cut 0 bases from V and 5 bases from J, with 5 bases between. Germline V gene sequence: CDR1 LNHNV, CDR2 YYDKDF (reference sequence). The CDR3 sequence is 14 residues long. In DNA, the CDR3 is TGTGCCACCAGCAGAGATCATGATAATTCACCCCTCCACTTT. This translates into CATSRDHDNSPLHF.

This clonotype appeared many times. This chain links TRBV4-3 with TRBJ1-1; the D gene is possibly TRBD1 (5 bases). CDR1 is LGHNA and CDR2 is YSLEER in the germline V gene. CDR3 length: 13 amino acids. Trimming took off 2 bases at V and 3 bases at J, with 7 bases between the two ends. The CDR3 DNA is TGCGCCAGCAGCCAACCGGGGGACACTGAAGCTTTCTTT. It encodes CASSQPGDTEAFF.